This TCR beta chain emerged from a study of T cell responses to AZD1222 COVID-19 vaccine. Study conclusions and caveats: Regions left unmutated in variants are reportedly the target of nearly half of spike-specific TCRs.

Germline V CDR1 and CDR2: GTSNPN, SVGIG (reference sequence). The CDR3 length is 15 residues. Trimming removed 4 bases from V and 6 bases from J; junction bases left unmatched: 13. Sequencing used immunoSEQ multiplex PCR; TCRdb keeps in-frame clones, though not all of them. Among some 200,000 clones listed, more than 70% were seen once. Remarks on this clone: Its antigen is undetermined.

V gene TRBV30 combines with J gene TRBJ1-1; TRBD1 matches 8 bases. The clonotype comes from an adult who received the AZD1222 COVID-19 vaccine. Sequenced here: peripheral blood, sampled 28 days after the second AZD1222 dose. The CDR3 DNA sequence: TGTGCCTGGACCAACAGGGGGGCTGTGATGGCTGAAGCTTTCTTT. It specifies CAWTNRGAVMAEAFF.